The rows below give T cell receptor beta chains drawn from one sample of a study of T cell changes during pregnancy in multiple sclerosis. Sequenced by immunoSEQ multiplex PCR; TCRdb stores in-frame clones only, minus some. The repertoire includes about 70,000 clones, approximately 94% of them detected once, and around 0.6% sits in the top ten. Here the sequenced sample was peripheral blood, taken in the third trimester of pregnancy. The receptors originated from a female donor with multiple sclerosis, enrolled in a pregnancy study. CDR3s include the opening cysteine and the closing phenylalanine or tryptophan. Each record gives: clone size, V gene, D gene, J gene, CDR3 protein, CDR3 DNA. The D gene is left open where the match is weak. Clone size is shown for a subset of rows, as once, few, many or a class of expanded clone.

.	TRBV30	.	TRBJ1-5	CAWSYRSSGQPQHF	TGTGCCTGGTCCTATAGGAGTTCCGGTCAGCCCCAGCATTTT
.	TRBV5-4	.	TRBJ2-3	CASSIPGLNTDTQYF	TGTGCCAGCAGCATACCGGGACTTAACACAGATACGCAGTATTTT
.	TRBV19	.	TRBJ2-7	CASSKVGGSYEQYF	TGTGCCAGTAGCAAGGTCGGGGGTTCCTACGAGCAGTACTTC
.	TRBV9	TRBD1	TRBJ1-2	CASSVSTTGTAGGYTF	TGTGCCAGCAGCGTAAGTACAACCGGGACAGCTGGCGGCTACACCTTC
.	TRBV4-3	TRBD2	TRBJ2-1	CASSLGLAQYNEQFF	TGCGCCAGCAGCCTCGGACTAGCCCAGTACAATGAGCAGTTCTTC
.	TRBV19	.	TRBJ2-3	CASMRGDTTDTQYF	TGTGCCAGTATGCGGGGAGACACCACAGATACGCAGTATTTT
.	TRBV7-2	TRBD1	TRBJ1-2	CASSLVHAADRGLGYGYTF	TGTGCCAGCAGCTTAGTCCATGCCGCCGACAGGGGCCTGGGGTATGGCTACACCTTC
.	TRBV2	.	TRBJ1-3	CASSVRAGSGNTIYF	TGTGCCAGCAGTGTCCGCGCGGGTTCTGGAAACACCATATATTTT
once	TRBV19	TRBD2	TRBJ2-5	CASSTPGLADETQYF	TGTGCCAGTAGTACGCCCGGACTAGCGGATGAGACCCAGTACTTC
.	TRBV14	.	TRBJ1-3	CASSQQISGNTIYF	TGTGCCAGCAGCCAACAGATCTCTGGAAACACCATATATTTT
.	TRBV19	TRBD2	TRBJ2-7	CASSNPRGRGTRPLDEQYF	TGTGCCAGTAGTAATCCCCGGGGACGGGGGACTAGACCCTTGGACGAGCAGTACTTC
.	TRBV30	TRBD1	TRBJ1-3	CAWSDRGGNTIYF	TGTGCCTGGAGCGACAGGGGCGGAAACACCATATATTTT
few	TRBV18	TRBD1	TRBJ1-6	CASSPSPPGQNSPLHF	TGTGCCAGCTCACCGTCGCCCCCGGGACAGAATTCACCCCTCCACTTT
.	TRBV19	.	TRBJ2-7	CASSGAEPYEQYF	TGTGCCAGTAGCGGTGCGGAGCCCTACGAGCAGTACTTC
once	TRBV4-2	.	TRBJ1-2	CASSQANDVSGYTF	TGTGCCAGCAGCCAAGCGAATGACGTTAGCGGCTACACCTTC
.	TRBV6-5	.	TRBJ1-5	CASRGAGDGNQPQHF	TGTGCCAGCAGAGGGGCAGGGGACGGAAATCAGCCCCAGCATTTT
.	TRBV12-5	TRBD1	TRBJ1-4	CASQQGAPTNEKLFF	TGTGCTAGCCAACAGGGGGCGCCAACTAATGAAAAACTGTTTTTT
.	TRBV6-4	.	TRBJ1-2	CASSDGAGGYTF	TGTGCCAGCAGTGACGGAGCTGGTGGCTACACCTTC
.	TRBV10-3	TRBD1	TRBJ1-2	CAISGQGTNGYTF	TGTGCCATCAGTGGACAGGGGACGAATGGCTACACCTTC
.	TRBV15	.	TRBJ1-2	CATSRVSGGPSYTF	TGTGCCACCAGCAGAGTCAGCGGGGGCCCGAGCTACACCTTC